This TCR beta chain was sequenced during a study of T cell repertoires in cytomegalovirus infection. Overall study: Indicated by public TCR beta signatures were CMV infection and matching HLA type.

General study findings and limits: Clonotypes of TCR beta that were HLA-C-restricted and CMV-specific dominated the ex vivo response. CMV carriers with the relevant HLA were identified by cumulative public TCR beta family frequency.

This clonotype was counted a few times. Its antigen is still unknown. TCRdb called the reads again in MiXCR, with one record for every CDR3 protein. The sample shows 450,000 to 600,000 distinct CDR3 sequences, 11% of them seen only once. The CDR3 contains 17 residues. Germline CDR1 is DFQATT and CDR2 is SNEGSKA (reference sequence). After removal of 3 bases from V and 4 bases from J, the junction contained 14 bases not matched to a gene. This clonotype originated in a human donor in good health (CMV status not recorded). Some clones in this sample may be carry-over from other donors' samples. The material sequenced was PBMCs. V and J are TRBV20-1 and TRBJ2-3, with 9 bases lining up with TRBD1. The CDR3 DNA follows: TGCAGTGCTAGCGGGGACAGGGTTGCACCCCGCGCAGATACGCAGTATTTT. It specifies CSASGDRVAPRADTQYF.